Shown below are 31 T cell receptor beta chains from a single sample sequenced in a study of blood T cell repertoires in COVID-19. Measured with immunoSEQ multiplex PCR; TCRdb has only the in-frame clones, and not every one. Altogether approximately 250,000 clones are present, around nine tenths being singletons, with the ten largest covering just under 9%. The specimen sequenced was peripheral blood. The receptors here all came from a man aged 35-49 years with active or convalescent COVID-19.

The sample holds one count of this clone. V is TRBV29-1 and J is TRBJ1-1; D ambiguous. The CDR3 has 12 amino acids. V lost 7 bases, J lost 2 bases, and 11 bases lay in between. Germline CDR1 SQVTM, CDR2 ANQGSEA. The CDR3 coding sequence is TGCAGCGCATCCTATTTTAACACTGAAGCTTTCTTT. The encoded protein is CSASYFNTEAFF.

The rearrangement joins TRBV28 to TRBJ1-2; 9 bases fit TRBD1. CDR3 length: 15 residues. Germline-derived CDR1 and CDR2 are MDHEN and SYDVKM. V shed 2 bases and J 7 bases; nucleotides not matched to a gene: 8. In DNA, the CDR3 is TGTGCCAGCAGTTTAGATTCCGGGACAGGGTTTGGCTACACCTTC. Protein sequence: CASSLDSGTGFGYTF.

V and J are TRBV19 and TRBJ2-1; 8 bases are shared with TRBD2. With 10 bases clipped from V and 5 bases from J, the junction kept 10 bases outside the gene matches. Germline-derived CDR1 and CDR2 are LNHDA and SQIVND (reference sequence). The CDR3 length is 14 residues. CDR3 protein: CATHTGTRNNEQFF. Here the CDR3 DNA reads TGTGCCACTCACACCGGGACTAGAAACAATGAGCAGTTCTTC.

This clone was counted once. The chain carries TRBV6-4 and TRBJ1-1; 8 nucleotides agree with TRBD1. This CDR3 has 13 residues. CDR1 is MRHNA and CDR2 is SNTAGT in the germline V gene. The J segment lost 3 bases and the V segment lost 3 bases, leaving 0 bases of the junction unmatched. CDR3 sequence: CASSEDRDTEAFF. CDR3 DNA: TGTGCCAGCAGTGAGGACAGGGACACTGAAGCTTTCTTT.

This clone has just a few counts. J is TRBJ1-2 and V is TRBV6-5; D gene ambiguous. The CDR3 loop spans 11 amino acids. Germline V CDR1 and CDR2: MNHEY, SVGAGI. Trimming shortened V by 7 bases and J by 3 bases, and 6 bases separated the two germline ends. The CDR3 nucleotides are TGTGCCAGCACCCAGGACTATGGCTACACCTTC. It yields the protein CASTQDYGYTF.

The J gene is TRBJ2-2, the V gene TRBV11-3; the D gene is possibly TRBD2 (6 bases). This CDR3 region has 14 residues. Germline-derived CDR1 and CDR2 are SGHNT and YENEEA. The V and J ends lost 5 bases and 5 bases respectively, with 12 bases between them. CDR3 sequence (DNA): TGTGCCAGCAGCCCCTGGAGGGATACCGGGGAGCTGTTTTTT. As protein: CASSPWRDTGELFF.

The chain employs TRBV18 and TRBJ1-4; unclear D gene. V was pared by 5 bases and J by 0 bases, with 16 bases between. The CDR3 consists of 17 residues. Germline loops: CDR1 KGHSH, CDR2 LQKENI. DNA of the CDR3: TGTGCCAGCTCAAAGGTTGTTGGCCTAGCAACTAATGAAAAACTGTTTTTT. The encoded protein is CASSKVVGLATNEKLFF.

As to this clone: Sequence at one end of the junction differs from germline and may be a read error. This chain connects TRBV7-8 to TRBJ2-7, with D possibly being TRBD1 (5 bases). Germline loops: CDR1 SGHVS, CDR2 FQNEAQ. The CDR3 contains 11 residues. The DNA for the CDR3 is TGTGCCAGCAGCTTAGCCCCGGACATTCACTTC. Encoded protein: CASSLAPDIHF. Filled out from reference TRBV7-8 and TRBJ2-7, the complete variable domain reads GAGVSQSPRYKVAKRGQDVALRCDPISGHVSLFWYQQALGQGPEFLTYFQNEAQLDKSGLPSDRFFAERPEGSVSTLKIQRTQQEDSAVYLCASSLAPDIHFGPGTRLTVT.

The chain employs TRBV5-5 and TRBJ1-2, with 8 bases identical to TRBD1. CDR3 length equals 13 residues. The germline CDR1 and CDR2 sequences are SGHKS and YYEKEE (reference sequence). Trimming cost V 3 bases and J 6 bases; bases outside gene matches: 4. The DNA of the CDR3 is TGTGCCAGCAGCTGGGCAGGGGGCAATGGCTACACCTTC. It codes for CASSWAGGNGYTF.

This rearrangement joins TRBV4-1 to TRBJ1-1, with D perhaps TRBD1 (5 bases). The ends were cut back, 3 bases at V and 8 bases at J, with 19 bases in the middle. Per the germline V gene, CDR1 is MGHRA and CDR2 is YSYEKL. The length of the CDR3 is 15 residues. The CDR3 DNA reads TGCGCCAGCAGCCAGCGGGACGGGGCTGAGGTGGAAGCTTTCTTT. Protein: CASSQRDGAEVEAFF.

This clone has only one observation. The chain couples TRBV4-2 to TRBJ2-7, with TRBD1 matching over 8 bases. In germline, CDR1 is LGHNA, CDR2 YNFKEQ. The CDR3 is 15 amino acids. With 0 bases clipped from V and 7 bases from J, the junction kept 8 bases outside the gene matches. As DNA, the CDR3 is TGTGCCAGCAGCCAAGAGTCAGGGGGCGCGGGGGAGCAGTACTTC. Translation: CASSQESGGAGEQYF.

J is TRBJ1-5 and V is TRBV11-2; a weak D match, TRBD1 (6 bases). Germline values: CDR1 SGHAT, CDR2 FQNNGV. This CDR3 contains 15 residues. Trimming left V 4 bases short and J 1 base short, with 11 bases between. The CDR3 loop is CASSSPGDSNQPQHF. The CDR3 region has the DNA TGTGCCAGCAGCTCCCCAGGGGACAGCAATCAGCCCCAGCATTTT.

The chain employs TRBV9 and TRBJ2-7, with D possibly being TRBD1 (5 bases). The CDR3 covers 14 residues. V was cut by 1 base and J by 3 bases, with 11 bases left in between. Germline CDR1 and CDR2: SGDLS and YYNGEE. CDR3: CASSVSGWNYEQYF. Written as DNA, the CDR3 is TGTGCCAGCAGCGTATCAGGGTGGAACTACGAGCAGTACTTC.

Points on this clone: Other DNA variants within this sample encode the same CDR3. This chain uses TRBV24-1 with TRBJ1-1; TRBD1 matches 7 bases. After removal of 2 bases from V and 5 bases from J, the junction contained 7 bases not matched to a gene. CDR1 and CDR2 (germline): KGHDR, SFDVKD. This CDR3 comprises 15 residues. CDR3 coding DNA: TGTGCCACCAGTGATTCGGGAACAGGGGATACTGAAGCTTTCTTT. It yields the protein CATSDSGTGDTEAFF.

The rearrangement joins TRBV4-2 to TRBJ2-3; the D gene is possibly TRBD2 (5 bases). The CDR3 is made up of 17 amino acids. The ends were cut back, 0 bases at V and 0 bases at J, with 13 bases in the middle. Germline V gene lookup returns CDR1 LGHNA and CDR2 YNFKEQ. CDR3 sequence: CASSQDRKRPSTDTQYF. The CDR3 DNA reads as TGTGCCAGCAGCCAAGACAGGAAGCGGCCTAGCACAGATACGCAGTATTTT.

The V gene is TRBV6-1, the J gene TRBJ1-1; 7 bases map to TRBD1. After removal of 2 bases from V and 4 bases from J, the junction contained 7 bases not matched to a gene. CDR1 is MNHNS, CDR2 SASEGT, per germline. This CDR3 has 15 residues. The CDR3, as DNA: TGTGCCAGCAGTGAACTTCAGGGGGTTATCACTGAAGCTTTCTTT. Amino acids: CASSELQGVITEAFF.

This clone showed up just once. The chain recombines TRBV10-3 with TRBJ1-5; D is unclear. The CDR3 consists of 13 residues. Germline lookup yields CDR1 ENHRY and CDR2 SYGVKD. The V end lost 9 bases, the J end lost 0 bases, and 9 bases lay between the germline ends. The CDR3: CAIRPGSNQPQHF. Written as DNA, the CDR3 is TGTGCCATTCGGCCGGGTAGCAATCAGCCCCAGCATTTT.

This clone was seen once. The chain links TRBV7-9 to TRBJ2-7; the D is unclear. CDR3 length equals 11 residues. Trimming pared 3 bases from V and 5 bases from J, leaving 5 bases between. The germline V gene encodes CDR1 SEHNR and CDR2 FQNEAQ (reference sequence). CDR3 protein: CASSLGNEQYF. CDR3 in DNA: TGTGCCAGCAGCTTGGGCAACGAGCAGTACTTC.

This chain links TRBV12-5 with TRBJ2-7; 7 positions match TRBD2. Germline lookup yields CDR1 LGHNT and CDR2 FRNRAP. J lost 0 bases, V lost 0 bases, and 5 bases had no gene match. The CDR3 spans 16 residues. The DNA of the CDR3 is TGTGCTAGTGGTTTGGTACTAAGCGGGAACTCCTACGAGCAGTACTTC. Its translation: CASGLVLSGNSYEQYF. Using reference TRBV12-5 and TRBJ2-7 for the parts outside the CDR3, the full variable domain is DARVTQTPRHKVTEMGQEVTMRCQPILGHNTVFWYRQTMMQGLELLAYFRNRAPLDDSGMPKDRFSAEMPDATLATLKIQPSEPRDSAVYFCASGLVLSGNSYEQYFGPGTRLTVT.

CDR3: CAWSVQGTQFF. CDR3 coding DNA: TGTGCCTGGAGTGTCCAGGGTACGCAGTTCTTC. The chain is built from TRBV30 and TRBJ2-1; TRBD1 might be the D (5 bases). V was shortened by 0 bases and J by 12 bases, with 9 bases between the two germline ends. This CDR3 comprises 11 residues. Germline-derived CDR1 and CDR2 are GTSNPN and SVGIG (reference sequence).

The chain recombines TRBV9 with TRBJ2-2, with D tentatively TRBD2 (7 bases). V was clipped by 4 bases and J by 1 base, with 11 bases between them. This CDR3 has 15 amino acids. Germline CDR1 and CDR2: SGDLS and YYNGEE. CDR3 nucleotide sequence: TGTGCCAGCAGCCCGCGGGGGCAGAACACCGGGGAGCTGTTTTTT. It yields the protein CASSPRGQNTGELFF.

In its sample, this clone was seen once. The V gene is TRBV30, the J gene TRBJ2-5, with D unclear. Germline values: CDR1 GTSNPN, CDR2 SVGIG (reference sequence). The CDR3 contains 15 residues. V lost 2 bases, J lost 6 bases, and 19 bases lay in between. The CDR3 here is CAWSTLLTHPKTQYF. The DNA for the CDR3 is TGTGCCTGGAGTACACTATTGACCCACCCAAAGACCCAGTACTTC.

The chain carries TRBV7-9 and TRBJ2-3; 14 bases align to TRBD2. V trimming: 5 bases; J trimming: 2 bases; junction bases outside the gene matches: 3. CDR1 SEHNR and CDR2 FQNEAQ come from the germline V gene (reference sequence). The CDR3 has 16 amino acids. In DNA form, the CDR3 reads TGTGCCAGCAGCCCGGGACTAGCGGGGGACACAGATACGCAGTATTTT. This sequence encodes CASSPGLAGDTDTQYF.

This CDR3 reads CASSLDGVDQPQHF. The CDR3 bases are TGCGCCAGCAGCTTGGACGGGGTGGATCAGCCCCAGCATTTT. The chain combines TRBV5-1 with TRBJ1-5; D unclear. The CDR3 covers 14 residues. The germline V and J ends were trimmed by 0 bases and 5 bases, with 9 bases remaining between them. The germline V gene has CDR1 SGHRS and CDR2 YFSETQ. Full variable domain (outside the CDR3, taken from reference TRBV5-1 and TRBJ1-5): KAGVTQTPRYLIKTRGQQVTLSCSPISGHRSVSWYQQTPGQGLQFLFEYFSETQRNKGNFPGRFSGRQFSNSRSEMNVSTLELGDSALYLCASSLDGVDQPQHFGDGTRLSIL.

This clone was seen a handful of times. The chain links TRBV3-1 (or the pseudogene TRBV3-2) to TRBJ2-7, with 13 bases fitting TRBD2. V lost 5 bases, J lost 6 bases, and 4 bases stayed unmatched. Per the germline V gene, CDR1 is LGHDT and CDR2 is YNNKEL (reference sequence). This CDR3 has 14 residues. CDR3 nucleotides: TGTGCCAGCAGCTATGGGACTAGCGGGATCGAGCAGTACTTC. Residues: CASSYGTSGIEQYF.

The chain is built from TRBV6-5 and TRBJ2-7; TRBD2 matches at 8 bases. The CDR3 consists of 14 residues. Germline assignment: CDR1 MNHEY and CDR2 SVGAGI. V was clipped by 7 bases and J by 0 bases; unmatched bases: 5. In nucleotides, the CDR3 is TGTGCCAGCAAAACTAGCGGCAGCTCCTACGAGCAGTACTTC. This translates into CASKTSGSSYEQYF.

The rearrangement links TRBV5-1 to TRBJ1-1; 7 bases align to TRBD1. The V segment lost 0 bases and the J segment 10 bases; nucleotides outside the gene matches: 9. The CDR3 contains 14 residues. Germline V gene data show CDR1 as SGHRS and CDR2 as YFSETQ. Here the CDR3 reads CASSLAGQAGGAFF. CDR3 nucleotides: TGCGCCAGCAGCTTGGCCGGACAGGCTGGCGGAGCTTTCTTT.

J is TRBJ2-1 and V is TRBV7-9; maybe TRBD2 (6 bases). The length of the CDR3 is 16 residues. The germline V gene has CDR1 SEHNR and CDR2 FQNEAQ (reference sequence). Trimming removed 2 bases from V and 6 bases from J, with 17 bases in between. The CDR3 loop reads CASSLTGVGGGNEQFF. In DNA form, the CDR3 reads TGTGCCAGCAGCTTAACGGGAGTCGGGGGAGGCAATGAGCAGTTCTTC.

This chain joins TRBV2 and TRBJ2-1; D remains ambiguous. Trimming removed 6 bases from V and 10 bases from J, with 13 bases in between. CDR1 is SNHLY, CDR2 FYNNEI, per germline. This CDR3 comprises 12 residues. The CDR3 coding sequence is TGTGCCAGCAGAACTATGCCGCGCGAGCAGTTCTTC. Residues: CASRTMPREQFF.

This chain joins TRBV29-1 and TRBJ1-1, with D uncertain. Per germline, CDR1 SQVTM and CDR2 ANQGSEA. With 5 bases removed from V and 3 bases from J, the gap between germline ends came to 7 bases. The CDR3 has 11 amino acids. CDR3 region: CSVLEHTEAFF. CDR3 in DNA: TGCAGCGTTCTCGAGCACACTGAAGCTTTCTTT.

This sequence joins TRBV11-2 and TRBJ1-2; 10 bases line up with TRBD1. V lost 0 bases, J lost 7 bases, and 2 bases stayed unmatched. Germline V CDR1 and CDR2: SGHAT, FQNNGV. This CDR3 contains 14 residues. CDR3 sequence: CASSLEGQGFGYTF. As DNA, the CDR3 is TGTGCCAGCAGCTTAGAGGGACAGGGGTTTGGCTACACCTTC.